This TCR beta chain was captured in a study of shared clonotypes between healthy human individuals. This clone was observed once. Each subset's genomic DNA was shared equally among a number of immunoSEQ plates. Some clones are missing from TCRdb's copy, which holds only in-frame ones; the method was immunoSEQ multiplex PCR. The sample has 2,500,000 or so clones, just over 90% seen once. The CDR3 length is 15 residues. Germline lookup yields CDR1 SGHTA and CDR2 FQGNSA. The ends lost 0 bases at V and 6 bases at J; junction bases unmatched: 2. The material sequenced was naive CD4+ T cells sorted from blood. Subset meaning: CD45RA+ positively selected. This TCR was recovered from a man younger than 35 in good health. The rearrangement joins TRBV7-2 to TRBJ2-7; 13 nucleotides agree with TRBD2. The CDR3: CASSLAGLAGSEQYF. The CDR3 DNA sequence: TGTGCCAGCAGCTTAGCGGGACTAGCGGGAAGCGAGCAGTACTTC.